This T cell receptor (beta chain) emerged from a study of PD-L1 blockade in urothelial cancer. Study as a whole: Prior chemotherapy ranged from 0 to 3 regimens per patient. Samples came from 3 weeks, at the second dose, and 6 weeks into treatment. Typically, measured as a median, blood samples had more than 110,000 T cells.

Specified time point: pretreatment peripheral blood. Per germline, CDR1 MDHEN and CDR2 SYDVKM. The CDR3 runs 15 residues. V was clipped by 2 bases and J by 7 bases; unmatched bases: 5. Spiking of synthetic TCR analog templates was performed in each PCR. Measured with immunoSEQ multiplex PCR; TCRdb has only the in-frame clones, and not every one. The data hold tens of thousands of clones, with approximately 86% observed a single time. This rearrangement joins TRBV28 to TRBJ1-4, with TRBD1 matching over 9 bases. The receptor was derived from a man in his forties with urothelial cancer. The specimen comprised PBMCs, sampled around atezolizumab (anti-PD-L1) treatment. CDR3 amino acids: CASSLGGQGFEKLFF. In DNA, the CDR3 is TGTGCCAGCAGTTTAGGGGGACAGGGATTTGAAAAACTGTTTTTT.